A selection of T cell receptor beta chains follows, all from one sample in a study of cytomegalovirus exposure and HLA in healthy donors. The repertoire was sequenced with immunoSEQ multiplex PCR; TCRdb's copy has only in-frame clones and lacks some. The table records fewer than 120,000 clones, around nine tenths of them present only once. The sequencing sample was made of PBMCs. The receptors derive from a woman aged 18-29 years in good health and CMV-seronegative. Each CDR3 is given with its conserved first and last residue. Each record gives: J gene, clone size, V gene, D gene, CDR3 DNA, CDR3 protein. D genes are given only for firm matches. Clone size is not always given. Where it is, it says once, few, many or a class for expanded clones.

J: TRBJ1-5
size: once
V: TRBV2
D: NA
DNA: TGTGCCAGCACCTGGAGGTCGGCAAACAATCAGCCCCAGCATTTT
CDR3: CASTWRSANNQPQHF

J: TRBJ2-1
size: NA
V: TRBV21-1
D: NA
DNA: TGTGCCAGCAGCAACCCGGAGACAGGGGAATACAATGAGCAGTTCTTC
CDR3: CASSNPETGEYNEQFF

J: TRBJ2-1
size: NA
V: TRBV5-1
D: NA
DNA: TGCGCCAGCAGCTTGGGCCCCGGGAGTGGCTACAATGAGCAGTTCTTC
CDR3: CASSLGPGSGYNEQFF

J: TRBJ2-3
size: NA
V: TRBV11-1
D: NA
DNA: TGTGCCAGCAGCTCGTCCCCAGATACGCAGTATTTT
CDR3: CASSSSPDTQYF

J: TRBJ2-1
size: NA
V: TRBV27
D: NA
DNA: TGTGCCAGCAGTTTACGCAGGGCACATCCCAATGAGCAGTTCTTC
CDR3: CASSLRRAHPNEQFF

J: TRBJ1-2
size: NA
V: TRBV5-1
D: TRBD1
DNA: TGCGCCAGCAGCTGGGGACAGGGGATAAACTATGGCTACACCTTC
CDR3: CASSWGQGINYGYTF

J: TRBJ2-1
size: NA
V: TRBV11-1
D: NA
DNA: TGTGCCAGCAGCCCCAACCCGCTCAGGGGCAGTGAGCAGTTCTTC
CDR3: CASSPNPLRGSEQFF

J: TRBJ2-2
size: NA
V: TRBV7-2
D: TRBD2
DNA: TGTGCCAGCAGCTTATTGAGCGGGAGAGGTACCGGGGAGCTGTTTTTT
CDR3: CASSLLSGRGTGELFF

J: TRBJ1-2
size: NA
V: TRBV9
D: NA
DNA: TGTGCCAGCAGCGTAGATGGTCGGTCTAACTATGGCTACACCTTC
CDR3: CASSVDGRSNYGYTF

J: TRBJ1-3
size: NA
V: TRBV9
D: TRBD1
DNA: TGTGCCAGCAGCGCAGGGGACAGGGGCTACTCTGGAAACACCATATATTTT
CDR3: CASSAGDRGYSGNTIYF

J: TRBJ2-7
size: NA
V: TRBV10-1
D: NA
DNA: TGCGCCAGCAGTGAATGGCGGAATAATCTCTACGAGCAGTACTTC
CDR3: CASSEWRNNLYEQYF

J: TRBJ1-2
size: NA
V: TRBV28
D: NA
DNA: TGTGCCAGTAAAGGGGGTGACGGCTATGGCTACACCTTC
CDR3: CASKGGDGYGYTF

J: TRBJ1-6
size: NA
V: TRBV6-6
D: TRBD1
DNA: TGTGCCAGCAGTTACTCTTTGACAGGGGGTAATTCACCCCTCCACTTT
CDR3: CASSYSLTGGNSPLHF

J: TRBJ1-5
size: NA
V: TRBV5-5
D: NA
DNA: TGTGCCAGCAGCTCTCAACCGGGAATTAGCAATCAGCCCCAGCATTTT
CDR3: CASSSQPGISNQPQHF

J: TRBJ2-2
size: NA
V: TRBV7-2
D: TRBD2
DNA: TGTGCCAGCAGCCCGCGGGGGGCGATGAACACCGGGGAGCTGTTTTTT
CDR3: CASSPRGAMNTGELFF

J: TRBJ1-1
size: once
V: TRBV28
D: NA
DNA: TGTGCCAGTTCCCGGTGGGAGACTGAAGCTTTCTTT
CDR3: CASSRWETEAFF

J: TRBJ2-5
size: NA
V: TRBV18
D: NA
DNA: TGTGCCAGCTCACCTTTTGAGGAGACCCAGTACTTC
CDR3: CASSPFEETQYF

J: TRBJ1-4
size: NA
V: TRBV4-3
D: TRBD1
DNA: TGCGCCAGCAGCCAAGGGACTGGACAGGGCTCTGAAAAACTGTTTTTT
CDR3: CASSQGTGQGSEKLFF

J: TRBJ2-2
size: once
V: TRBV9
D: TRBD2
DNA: TGTGCCAGCAGCCCTCCGGGAGGGTACACCGGGGAGCTGTTTTTT
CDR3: CASSPPGGYTGELFF

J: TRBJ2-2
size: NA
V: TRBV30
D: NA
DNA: TGTGCCTGGGGGCCGTATAACACCGGGGAGCTGTTTTTT
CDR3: CAWGPYNTGELFF

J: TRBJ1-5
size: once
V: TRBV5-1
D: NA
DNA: TGCGCCAGCAGCCCCGGACAGACTTATAGCAATCAGCCCCAGCATTTT
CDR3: CASSPGQTYSNQPQHF

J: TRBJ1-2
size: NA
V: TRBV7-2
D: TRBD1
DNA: TGTGCCAGCAGCCCGGGACAGACCTATGGCTACACCTTC
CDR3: CASSPGQTYGYTF

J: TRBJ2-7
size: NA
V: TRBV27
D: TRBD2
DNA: TGTGCCAGCAGTTCCCTGGGGACTAGCGGGAGCAACGAGCAGTACTTC
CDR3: CASSSLGTSGSNEQYF

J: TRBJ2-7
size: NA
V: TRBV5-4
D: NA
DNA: TGTGCCAGCAGCACAAAGACAGAAACCTACGAGCAGTACTTC
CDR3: CASSTKTETYEQYF

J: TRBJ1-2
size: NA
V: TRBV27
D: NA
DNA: TGTGCCAGCAGGGGAGGAGGCCCGGTCTATGGCTACACCTTC
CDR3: CASRGGGPVYGYTF

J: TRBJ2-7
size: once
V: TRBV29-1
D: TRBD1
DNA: TGCAGCGTTGGAGGGACAGCTATTCTCTACGAGCAGTACTTC
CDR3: CSVGGTAILYEQYF

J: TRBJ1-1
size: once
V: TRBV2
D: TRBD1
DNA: TGTGCCAGCATCGGACAGGGGAGCACTGAAGCTTTCTTT
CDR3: CASIGQGSTEAFF

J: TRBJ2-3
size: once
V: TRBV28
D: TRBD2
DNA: TGTGCCAGCAGTGCCCTCGGGACTATTTACACAGATACGCAGTATTTT
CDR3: CASSALGTIYTDTQYF

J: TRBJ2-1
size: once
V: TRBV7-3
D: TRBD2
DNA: TGTGCCAGCAGCTTAGGTAGCGGGGGGTCTAATGAGCAGTTCTTC
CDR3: CASSLGSGGSNEQFF

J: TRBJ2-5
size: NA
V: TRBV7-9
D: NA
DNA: TGTGCCAGCAGTAAAGAGACCCAGTACTTC
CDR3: CASSKETQYF

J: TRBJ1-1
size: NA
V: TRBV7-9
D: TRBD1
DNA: TGTGCCAGCAGGTATCGGGACAGCCCTGAAGCTTTCTTT
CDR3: CASRYRDSPEAFF

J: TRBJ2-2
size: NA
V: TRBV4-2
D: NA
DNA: TGTGCCAGCAGCCAAGCGACAGCGAACACCGGGGAGCTGTTTTTT
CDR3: CASSQATANTGELFF

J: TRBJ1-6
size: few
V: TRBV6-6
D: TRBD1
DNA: TGTGCCAGCAGAGCGGACAGGGATTGGGGATCACCCCTCCACTTT
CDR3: CASRADRDWGSPLHF

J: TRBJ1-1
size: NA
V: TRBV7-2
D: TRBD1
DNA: TGTGCCAGCAGCCGGGACAGGGGGACTGAAGCTTTCTTT
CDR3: CASSRDRGTEAFF

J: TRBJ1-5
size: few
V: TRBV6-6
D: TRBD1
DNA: TGTGCCAGCAGTTGGACAGGGAGGAATCAGCCCCAGCATTTT
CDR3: CASSWTGRNQPQHF

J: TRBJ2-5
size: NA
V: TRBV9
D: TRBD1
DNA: TGTGCCAGCAGCGCCGGGACAGAAGAGACCCAGTACTTC
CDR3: CASSAGTEETQYF

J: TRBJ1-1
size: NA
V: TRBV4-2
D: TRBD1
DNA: TGTGCCAGCAGCCAACTTCAGGGGGCAGACACTGAAGCTTTCTTT
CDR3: CASSQLQGADTEAFF

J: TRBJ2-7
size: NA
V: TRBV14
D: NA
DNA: TGTGCCAGCAGCTCCCGACAGGCGTGGTACGAGCAGTACTTC
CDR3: CASSSRQAWYEQYF

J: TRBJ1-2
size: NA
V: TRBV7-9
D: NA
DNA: TGTGCCAGCAGCTCAACAGGCTATGGCTACACCTTC
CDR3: CASSSTGYGYTF

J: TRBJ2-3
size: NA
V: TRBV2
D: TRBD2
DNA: TGTGCCAGCAGTCGACTAGCGAAAACCGATACGCAGTATTTT
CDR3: CASSRLAKTDTQYF

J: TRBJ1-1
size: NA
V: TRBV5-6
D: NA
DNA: TGTGCCAGCAGCTATGCCGAAGGGGCGCCAAGGGACACTGAAGCTTTCTTT
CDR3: CASSYAEGAPRDTEAFF

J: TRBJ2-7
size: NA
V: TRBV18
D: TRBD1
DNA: TGTGCCAGCTCAATGGGGACAGGCTACGAGCAGTACTTC
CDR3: CASSMGTGYEQYF

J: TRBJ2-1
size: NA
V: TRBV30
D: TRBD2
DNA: TGTGCCTGGACCTGGACTAGCGGGGGAAATGAGCAGTTCTTC
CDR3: CAWTWTSGGNEQFF

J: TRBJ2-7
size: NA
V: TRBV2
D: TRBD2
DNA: TGTGCCAGCAGGAGCCGACTAGCGGGAGGTTACGAGCAGTACTTC
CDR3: CASRSRLAGGYEQYF

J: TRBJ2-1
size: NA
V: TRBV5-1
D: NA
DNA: TGCGCCAGCAGCTTGGCTGAGTTCTCCTACAATGAGCAGTTCTTC
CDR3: CASSLAEFSYNEQFF

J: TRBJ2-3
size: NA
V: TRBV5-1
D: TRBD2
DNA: TGCGCCAGCAGCCGGGGGGTCCGCCGGGATACGCAGTATTTT
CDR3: CASSRGVRRDTQYF

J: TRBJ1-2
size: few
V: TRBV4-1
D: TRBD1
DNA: TGCGCCAGCAGCCAGCCGATGGGACAGCGTGGAGGGGGCTACACCTTC
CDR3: CASSQPMGQRGGGYTF

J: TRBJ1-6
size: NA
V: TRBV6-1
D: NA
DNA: TGTGCCAGCAGTGATGGGGCAGGAAGGGGTTCACCCCTCCACTTT
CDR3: CASSDGAGRGSPLHF

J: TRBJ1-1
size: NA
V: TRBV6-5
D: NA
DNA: TGTGCCAGCAGTTACGGTCCGGTGATGAACACTGAAGCTTTCTTT
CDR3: CASSYGPVMNTEAFF